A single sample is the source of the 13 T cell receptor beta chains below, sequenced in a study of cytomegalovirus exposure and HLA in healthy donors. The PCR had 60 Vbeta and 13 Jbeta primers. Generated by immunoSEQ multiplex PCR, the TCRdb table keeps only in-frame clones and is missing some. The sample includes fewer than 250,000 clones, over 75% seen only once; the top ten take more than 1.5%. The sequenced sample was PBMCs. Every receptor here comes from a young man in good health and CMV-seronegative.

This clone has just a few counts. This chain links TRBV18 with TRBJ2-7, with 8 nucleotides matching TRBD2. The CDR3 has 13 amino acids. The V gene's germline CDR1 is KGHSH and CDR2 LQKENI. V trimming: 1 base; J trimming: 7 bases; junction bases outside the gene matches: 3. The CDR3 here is CASSPLTGGEQYF. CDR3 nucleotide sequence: TGTGCCAGCTCACCACTAACGGGGGGGGAGCAGTACTTC. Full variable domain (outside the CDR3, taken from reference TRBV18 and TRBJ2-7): NAGVMQNPRHLVRRRGQEARLRCSPMKGHSHVYWYRQLPEEGLKFMVYLQKENIIDESGMPKERFSAEFPKEGPSILRIQQVVRGDSAAYFCASSPLTGGEQYFGPGTRLTVT.

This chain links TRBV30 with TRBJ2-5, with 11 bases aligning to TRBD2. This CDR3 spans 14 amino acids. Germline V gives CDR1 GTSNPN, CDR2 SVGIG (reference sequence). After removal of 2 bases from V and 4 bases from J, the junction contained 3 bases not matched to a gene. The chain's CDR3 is CAWSPTSGVETQYF. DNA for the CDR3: TGTGCCTGGAGTCCGACTAGCGGGGTAGAGACCCAGTACTTC.

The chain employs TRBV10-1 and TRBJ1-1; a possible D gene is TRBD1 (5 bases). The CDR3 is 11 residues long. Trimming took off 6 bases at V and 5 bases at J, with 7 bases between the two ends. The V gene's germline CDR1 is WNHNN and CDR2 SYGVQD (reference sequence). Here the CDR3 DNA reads TGCGCCAGCAGCGGGGGGACTGAAGCTTTCTTT. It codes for CASSGGTEAFF.

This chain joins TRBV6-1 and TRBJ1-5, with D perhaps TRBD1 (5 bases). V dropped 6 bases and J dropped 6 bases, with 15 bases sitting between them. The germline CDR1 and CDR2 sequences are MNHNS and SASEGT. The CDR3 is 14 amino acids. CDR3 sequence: CASSPVQDTQPQHF. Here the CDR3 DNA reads TGTGCCAGCAGCCCCGTACAGGATACTCAGCCCCAGCATTTT.

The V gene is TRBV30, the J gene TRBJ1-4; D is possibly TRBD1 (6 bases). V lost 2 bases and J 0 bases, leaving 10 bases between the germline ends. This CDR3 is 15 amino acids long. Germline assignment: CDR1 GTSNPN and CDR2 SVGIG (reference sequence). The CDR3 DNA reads TGTGCCTGGAGTCCAGGGGTGGCAACTAATGAAAAACTGTTTTTT. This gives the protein CAWSPGVATNEKLFF.

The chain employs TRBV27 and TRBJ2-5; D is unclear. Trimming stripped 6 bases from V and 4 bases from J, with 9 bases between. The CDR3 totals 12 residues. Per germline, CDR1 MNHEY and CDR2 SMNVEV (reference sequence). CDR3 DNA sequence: TGTGCCAGCAGCCCCTCGCGAGAGACCCAGTACTTC. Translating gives CASSPSRETQYF.

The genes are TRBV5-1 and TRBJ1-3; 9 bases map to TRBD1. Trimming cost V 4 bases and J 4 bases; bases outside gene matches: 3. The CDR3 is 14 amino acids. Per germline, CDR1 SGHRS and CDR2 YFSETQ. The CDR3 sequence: CASSGDRAGNTIYF. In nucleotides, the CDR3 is TGCGCCAGCAGCGGGGACAGGGCGGGAAACACCATATATTTT.

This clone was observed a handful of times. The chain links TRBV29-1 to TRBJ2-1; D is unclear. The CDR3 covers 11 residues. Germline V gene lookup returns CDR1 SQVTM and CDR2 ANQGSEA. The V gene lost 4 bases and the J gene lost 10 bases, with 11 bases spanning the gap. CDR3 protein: CSVAWSSEQFF. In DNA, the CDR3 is TGCAGCGTTGCGTGGAGTTCGGAGCAGTTCTTC.

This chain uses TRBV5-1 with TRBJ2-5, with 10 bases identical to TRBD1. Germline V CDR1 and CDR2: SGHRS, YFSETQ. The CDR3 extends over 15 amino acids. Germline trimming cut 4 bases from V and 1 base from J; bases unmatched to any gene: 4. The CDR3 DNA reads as TGCGCCAGCAGCCTGACAGGGGGCATCCAAGAGACCCAGTACTTC. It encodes CASSLTGGIQETQYF. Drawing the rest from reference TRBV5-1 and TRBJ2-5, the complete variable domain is KAGVTQTPRYLIKTRGQQVTLSCSPISGHRSVSWYQQTPGQGLQFLFEYFSETQRNKGNFPGRFSGRQFSNSRSEMNVSTLELGDSALYLCASSLTGGIQETQYFGPGTRLLVL.

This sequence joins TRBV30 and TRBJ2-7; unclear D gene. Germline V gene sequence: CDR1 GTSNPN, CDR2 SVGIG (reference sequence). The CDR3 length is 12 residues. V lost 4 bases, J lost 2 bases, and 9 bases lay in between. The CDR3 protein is CAWNSQTYEQYF. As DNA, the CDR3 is TGTGCCTGGAACAGCCAAACCTACGAGCAGTACTTC.

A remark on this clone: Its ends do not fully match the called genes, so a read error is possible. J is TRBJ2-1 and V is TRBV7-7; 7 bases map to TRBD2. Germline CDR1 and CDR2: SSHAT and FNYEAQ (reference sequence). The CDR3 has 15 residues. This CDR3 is CASSSRLAGAGEQFF. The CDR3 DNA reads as TGTGCTAGCAGCTCCCGTCTTGCGGGAGCGGGTGAGCAGTTCTTC.

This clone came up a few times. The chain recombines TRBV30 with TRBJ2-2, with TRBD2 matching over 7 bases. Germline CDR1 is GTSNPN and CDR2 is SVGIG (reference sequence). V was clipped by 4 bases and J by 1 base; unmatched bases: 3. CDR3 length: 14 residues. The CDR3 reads CAWMSGGNTGELFF. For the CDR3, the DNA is TGTGCCTGGATGTCGGGGGGGAACACCGGGGAGCTGTTTTTT.

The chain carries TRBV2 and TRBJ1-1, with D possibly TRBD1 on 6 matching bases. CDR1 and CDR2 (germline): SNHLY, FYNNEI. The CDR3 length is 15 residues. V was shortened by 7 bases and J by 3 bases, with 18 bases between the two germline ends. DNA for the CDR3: TGTGCCAGCACCCCCTCAAGAGGGGGGGACACTGAAGCTTTCTTT. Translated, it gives CASTPSRGGDTEAFF.